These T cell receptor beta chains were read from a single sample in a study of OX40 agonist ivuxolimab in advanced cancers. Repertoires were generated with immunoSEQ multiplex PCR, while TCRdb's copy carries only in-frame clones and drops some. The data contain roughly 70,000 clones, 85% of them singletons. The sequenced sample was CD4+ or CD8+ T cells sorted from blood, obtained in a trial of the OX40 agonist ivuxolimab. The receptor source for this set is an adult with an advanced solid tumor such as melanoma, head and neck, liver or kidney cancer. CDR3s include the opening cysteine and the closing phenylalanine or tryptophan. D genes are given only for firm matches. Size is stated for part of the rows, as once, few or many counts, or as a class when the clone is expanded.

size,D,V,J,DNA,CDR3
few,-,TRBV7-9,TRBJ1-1,TGTGCCAGCAGCTCGGGCGGCCAGCAGAACACTGAAGCTTTCTTT,CASSSGGQQNTEAFF
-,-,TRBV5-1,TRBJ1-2,TGCGCCAGCAGCGCTTCAGGCCCGGCGGGTGGCTACACCTTC,CASSASGPAGGYTF
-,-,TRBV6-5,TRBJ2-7,TGTGCCAGCAGTTACACTGCACATCCCTACGAGCAGTACTTC,CASSYTAHPYEQYF
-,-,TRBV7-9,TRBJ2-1,TGTGCCAGCAGCCCGGGACTCGACTACAATGAGCAGTTCTTC,CASSPGLDYNEQFF
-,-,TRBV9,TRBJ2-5,TGTGCCAGCAGCGTAGACGTAAAAGAGACCCAGTACTTC,CASSVDVKETQYF
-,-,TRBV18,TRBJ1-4,TGTGCCAGCTCACCCGCCAGGGCCGTTGCAACTAATGAAAAACTGTTTTTT,CASSPARAVATNEKLFF
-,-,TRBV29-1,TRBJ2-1,TGCAGCGTTGTCTCCCGGATGGATGAGCAGTTCTTC,CSVVSRMDEQFF
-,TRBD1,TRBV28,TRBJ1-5,TGTGCCAGCACCGACAGGGGGCGTCAGCCCCAGCATTTT,CASTDRGRQPQHF
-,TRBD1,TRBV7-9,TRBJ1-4,TGTGCCAGCAGCCCGGGGACAGGGGTGTATGAAAAACTGTTTTTT,CASSPGTGVYEKLFF
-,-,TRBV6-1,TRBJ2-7,TGTGCCAGCAGTGAGCCCTACGAGCAGTACTTC,CASSEPYEQYF
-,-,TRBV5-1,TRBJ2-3,TGCGCCAGCAGCTTGAGTACTATTCCTGGGACAGATACGCAGTATTTT,CASSLSTIPGTDTQYF
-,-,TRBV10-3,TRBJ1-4,TGTGCCATCAGCGAGTCTCCGGGGAAGCCAACTAATGAAAAACTGTTTTTT,CAISESPGKPTNEKLFF
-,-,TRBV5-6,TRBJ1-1,TGTGCCAGCAGCTCCAGGGGCGGGACTGAAGCTTTCTTT,CASSSRGGTEAFF
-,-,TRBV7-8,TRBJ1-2,TGTGCCAGCAGCTTAGAAGCGGGGGTGCCCAACTATGGCTACACCTTC,CASSLEAGVPNYGYTF
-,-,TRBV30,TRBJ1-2,TGTGCCTGGAGGGGACCAGCTAACTATGGCTACACCTTC,CAWRGPANYGYTF
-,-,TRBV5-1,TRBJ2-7,TGCGCCAGCAGCTTCAGCCGAGGCTACGAGCAGTACTTC,CASSFSRGYEQYF
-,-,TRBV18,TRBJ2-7,TGTGCCAGCTCACCAAGGGGAGATACCTACGAGCAGTACTTC,CASSPRGDTYEQYF
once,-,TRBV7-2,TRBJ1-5,TGTGCCAGCAGCCGGGACGGATATAGCAATCAGCCCCAGCATTTT,CASSRDGYSNQPQHF
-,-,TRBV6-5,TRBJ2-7,TGTGCCAGCAGTTACCGTGAGACCTCCTACGAGCAGTACTTC,CASSYRETSYEQYF
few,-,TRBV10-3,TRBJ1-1,TGTGCCATCAGTGAAGTAGCGACTGAAGCTTTCTTT,CAISEVATEAFF
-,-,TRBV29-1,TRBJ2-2,TGCAGCGTGGGGGGGCTCGTCGGGGAGCTGTTTTTT,CSVGGLVGELFF
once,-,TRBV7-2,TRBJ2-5,TGTGCCAGCAGCTTAGACCGGCGAGGTGAGACCCAGTACTTC,CASSLDRRGETQYF
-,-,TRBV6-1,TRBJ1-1,TGTGCCAGTTTTTTTAACACTGAAGCTTTCTTT,CASFFNTEAFF
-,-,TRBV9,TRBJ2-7,TGTGCCAGCAGCGTAGGTGAACGCTCCTACGAGCAGTACTTC,CASSVGERSYEQYF
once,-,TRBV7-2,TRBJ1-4,TGTGCCAGCAGCTTTTGGGCAACTAATGAAAAACTGTTTTTT,CASSFWATNEKLFF
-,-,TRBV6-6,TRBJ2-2,TGTGCCAGCAAGAAGGACGGGGAGCTGTTTTTT,CASKKDGELFF
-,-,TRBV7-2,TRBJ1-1,TGTGCCAGCAGCCGAGGGGGGAGAAGCCCTGAAGCTTTCTTT,CASSRGGRSPEAFF
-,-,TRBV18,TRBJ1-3,TGTGCCAGCTCACCAGCAGGTGGGGATGGCACCATATATTTT,CASSPAGGDGTIYF
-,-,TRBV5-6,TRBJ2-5,TGTGCCAGCAGCTTAAGAAGTGAGACCCAGTACTTC,CASSLRSETQYF
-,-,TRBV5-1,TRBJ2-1,TGCGCCAGCAGCTTGGACGGCAGGGCGGCGTACAATGAGCAGTTCTTC,CASSLDGRAAYNEQFF